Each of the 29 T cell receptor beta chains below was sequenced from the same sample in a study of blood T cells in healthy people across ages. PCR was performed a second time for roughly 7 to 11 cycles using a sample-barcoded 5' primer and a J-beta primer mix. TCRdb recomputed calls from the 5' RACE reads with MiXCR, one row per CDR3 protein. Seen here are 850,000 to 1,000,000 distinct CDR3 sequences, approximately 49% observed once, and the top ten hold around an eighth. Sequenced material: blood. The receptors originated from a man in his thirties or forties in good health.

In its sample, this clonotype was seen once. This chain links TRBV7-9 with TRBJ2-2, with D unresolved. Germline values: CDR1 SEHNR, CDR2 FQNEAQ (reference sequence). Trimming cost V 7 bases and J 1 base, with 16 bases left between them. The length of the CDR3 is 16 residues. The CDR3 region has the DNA TGTGCCAGCACGGAACCAAACAGACAGAACACCGGGGAGCTGTTTTTT. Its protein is CASTEPNRQNTGELFF. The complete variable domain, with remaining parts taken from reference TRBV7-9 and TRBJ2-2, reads DTGVSQNPRHKITKRGQNVTFRCDPISEHNRLYWYRQTLGQGPEFLTYFQNEAQLEKSRLLSDRFSAERPKGSFSTLEIQRTEQGDSAMYLCASTEPNRQNTGELFFGEGSRLTVL.

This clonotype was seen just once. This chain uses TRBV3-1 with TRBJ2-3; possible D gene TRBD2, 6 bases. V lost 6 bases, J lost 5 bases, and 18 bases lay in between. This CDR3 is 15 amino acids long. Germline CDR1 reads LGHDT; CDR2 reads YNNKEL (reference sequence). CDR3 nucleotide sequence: TGTGCCAGCAGTCAGCCGGGACTGGGGAAAGATACGCAGTATTTT. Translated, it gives CASSQPGLGKDTQYF.

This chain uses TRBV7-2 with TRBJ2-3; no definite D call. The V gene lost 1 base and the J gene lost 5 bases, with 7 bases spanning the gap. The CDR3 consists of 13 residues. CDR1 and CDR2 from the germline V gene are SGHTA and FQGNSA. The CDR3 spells CASSLELRDTQYF. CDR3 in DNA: TGTGCCAGCAGCTTAGAGCTCAGAGATACGCAGTATTTT.

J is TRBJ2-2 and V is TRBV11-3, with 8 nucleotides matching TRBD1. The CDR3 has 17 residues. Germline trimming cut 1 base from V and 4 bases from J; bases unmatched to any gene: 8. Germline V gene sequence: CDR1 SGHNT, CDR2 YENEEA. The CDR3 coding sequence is TGTGCCAGCAGCTTAGGAGGACAGGGACGTGTCACCGGGGAGCTGTTTTTT. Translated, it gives CASSLGGQGRVTGELFF.

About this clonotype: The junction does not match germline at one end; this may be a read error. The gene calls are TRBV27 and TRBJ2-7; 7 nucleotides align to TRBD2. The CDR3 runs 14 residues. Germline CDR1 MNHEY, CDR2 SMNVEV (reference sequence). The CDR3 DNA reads TGTGCCAGCAGTTTGGGCGGGAGAGCCTACGGGCAGTACTTC. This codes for CASSLGGRAYGQYF.

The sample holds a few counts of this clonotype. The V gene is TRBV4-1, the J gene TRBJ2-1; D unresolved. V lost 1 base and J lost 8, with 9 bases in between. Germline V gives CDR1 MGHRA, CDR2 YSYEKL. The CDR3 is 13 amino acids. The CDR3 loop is CASSQAGPYEQFF. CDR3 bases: TGCGCCAGCAGCCAAGCAGGTCCCTATGAGCAGTTCTTC.

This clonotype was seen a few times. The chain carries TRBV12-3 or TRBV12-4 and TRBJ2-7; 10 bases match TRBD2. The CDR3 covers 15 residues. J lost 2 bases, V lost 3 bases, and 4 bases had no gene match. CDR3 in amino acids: CASSLTSGHTYEQYF. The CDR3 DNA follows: TGTGCCAGCAGTTTGACTAGCGGGCATACCTACGAGCAGTACTTC.

The CDR3 DNA reads as TGCAGCGTTGAAGACGGGGGACTTAGCACAGATACGCAGTATTTT. Amino acid sequence: CSVEDGGLSTDTQYF. V is TRBV29-1 and J is TRBJ2-3, with D possibly being TRBD2 (6 bases). The CDR3 spans 15 residues. V shed 0 bases and J shed 0 bases, with 10 bases lying between them. In germline, CDR1 is SQVTM, CDR2 ANQGSEA.

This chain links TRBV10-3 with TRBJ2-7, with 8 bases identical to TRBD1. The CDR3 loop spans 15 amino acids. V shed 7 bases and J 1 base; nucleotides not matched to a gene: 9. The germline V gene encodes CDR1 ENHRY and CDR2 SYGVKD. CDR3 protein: CAINSRTGKSYEQYF. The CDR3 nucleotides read TGTGCCATCAACTCTCGGACAGGGAAGTCCTACGAGCAGTACTTC.

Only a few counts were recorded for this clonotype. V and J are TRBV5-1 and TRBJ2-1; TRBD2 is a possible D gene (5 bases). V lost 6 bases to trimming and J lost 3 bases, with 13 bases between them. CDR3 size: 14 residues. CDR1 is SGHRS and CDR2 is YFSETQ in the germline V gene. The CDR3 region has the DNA TGCGCCAGCACGCGGGTAGGCTTCTACAATGAGCAGTTCTTC. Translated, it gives CASTRVGFYNEQFF.

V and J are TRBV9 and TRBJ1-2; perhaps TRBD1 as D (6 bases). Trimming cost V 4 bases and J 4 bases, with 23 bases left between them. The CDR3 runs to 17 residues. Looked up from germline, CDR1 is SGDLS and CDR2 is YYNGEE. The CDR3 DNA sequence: TGTGCCAGCAGCACCCGAGCCCGGGGGGCTAACCCCTATGGCTACACCTTC. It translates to CASSTRARGANPYGYTF.

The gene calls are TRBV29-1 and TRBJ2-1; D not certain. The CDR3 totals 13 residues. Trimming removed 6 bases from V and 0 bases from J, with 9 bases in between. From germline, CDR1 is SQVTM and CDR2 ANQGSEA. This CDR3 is CSVKPSSYNEQFF. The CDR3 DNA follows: TGCAGCGTAAAACCCAGCTCCTACAATGAGCAGTTCTTC.

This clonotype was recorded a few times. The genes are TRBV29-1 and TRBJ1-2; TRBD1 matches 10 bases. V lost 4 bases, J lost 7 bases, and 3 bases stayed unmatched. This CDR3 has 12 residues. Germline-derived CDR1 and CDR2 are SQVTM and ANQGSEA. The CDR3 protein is CSVGQGAGGYTF. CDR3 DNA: TGCAGCGTTGGACAGGGGGCAGGTGGCTACACCTTC.

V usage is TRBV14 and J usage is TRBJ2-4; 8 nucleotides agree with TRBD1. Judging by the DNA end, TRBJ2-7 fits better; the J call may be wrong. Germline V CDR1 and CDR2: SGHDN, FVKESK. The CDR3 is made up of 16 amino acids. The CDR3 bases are TGTGCCAGCAGCCACACTCCGGGACAGGCTTTATACGAGCAGTACTTC. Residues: CASSHTPGQALYEQYF.

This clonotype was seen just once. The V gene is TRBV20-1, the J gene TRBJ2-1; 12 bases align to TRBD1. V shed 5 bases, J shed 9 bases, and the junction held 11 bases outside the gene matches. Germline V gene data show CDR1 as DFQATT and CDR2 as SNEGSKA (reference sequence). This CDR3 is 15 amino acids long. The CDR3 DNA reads TGCAGTGCTGATTCCGGGACAGGGGGCAAGGGTGAGCAGTTCTTC. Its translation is CSADSGTGGKGEQFF.

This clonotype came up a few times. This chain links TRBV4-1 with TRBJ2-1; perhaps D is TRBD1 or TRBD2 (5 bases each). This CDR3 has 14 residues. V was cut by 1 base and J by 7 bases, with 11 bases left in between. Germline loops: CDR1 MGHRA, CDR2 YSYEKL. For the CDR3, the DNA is TGCGCCAGCAGCCAAGGGGGGAATGGAAATGAGCAGTTCTTC. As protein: CASSQGGNGNEQFF.

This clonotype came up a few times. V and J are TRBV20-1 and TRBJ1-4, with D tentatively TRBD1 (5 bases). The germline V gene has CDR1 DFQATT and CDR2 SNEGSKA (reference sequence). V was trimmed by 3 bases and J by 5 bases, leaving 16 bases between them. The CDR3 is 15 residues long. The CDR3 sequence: CSARDNGDSNEKLFF. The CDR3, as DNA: TGCAGTGCTAGGGACAATGGAGACTCCAATGAAAAACTGTTTTTT.

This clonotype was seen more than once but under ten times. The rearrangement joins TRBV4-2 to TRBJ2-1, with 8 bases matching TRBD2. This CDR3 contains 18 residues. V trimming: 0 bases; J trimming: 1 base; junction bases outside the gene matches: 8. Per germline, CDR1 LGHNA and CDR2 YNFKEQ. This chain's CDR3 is CASSQDGQRGRSYNEQFF. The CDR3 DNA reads TGTGCCAGCAGCCAAGATGGCCAGCGGGGGAGGTCCTACAATGAGCAGTTCTTC.

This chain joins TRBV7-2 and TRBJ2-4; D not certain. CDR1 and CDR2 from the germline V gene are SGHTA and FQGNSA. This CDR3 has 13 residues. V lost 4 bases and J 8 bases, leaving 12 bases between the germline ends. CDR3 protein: CASSSQGLDIQYF. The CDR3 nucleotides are TGTGCCAGCAGCTCCCAAGGATTAGACATTCAGTACTTC.

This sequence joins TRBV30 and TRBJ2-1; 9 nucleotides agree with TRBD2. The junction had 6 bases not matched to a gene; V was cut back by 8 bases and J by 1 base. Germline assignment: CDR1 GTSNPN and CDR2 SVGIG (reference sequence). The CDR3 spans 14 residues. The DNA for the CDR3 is TGTGCCGCTTACAGCGGGGGGTCCTACAATGAGCAGTTCTTC. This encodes CAAYSGGSYNEQFF.

The chain's CDR3 is CASNPGTGKKGYTF. DNA for the CDR3: TGTGCCAGCAACCCGGGGACAGGGAAAAAGGGCTACACCTTC. The rearrangement joins TRBV6-1 to TRBJ1-2; 9 nucleotides agree with TRBD1. Germline trimming cut 7 bases from V and 8 bases from J; bases unmatched to any gene: 11. This CDR3 is built from 14 residues. The germline CDR1 and CDR2 sequences are MNHNS and SASEGT.

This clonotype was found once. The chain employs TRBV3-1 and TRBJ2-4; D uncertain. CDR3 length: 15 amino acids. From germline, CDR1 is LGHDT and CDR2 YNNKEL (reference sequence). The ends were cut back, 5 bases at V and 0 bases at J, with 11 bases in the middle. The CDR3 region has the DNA TGTGCCAGCAGCGAAGGGCCGTTAGCCAAAAACATTCAGTACTTC. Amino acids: CASSEGPLAKNIQYF. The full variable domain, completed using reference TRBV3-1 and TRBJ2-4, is DTAVSQTPKYLVTQMGNDKSIKCEQNLGHDTMYWYKQDSKKFLKIMFSYNNKELIINETVPNRFSPKSPDKAHLNLHINSLELGDSAVYFCASSEGPLAKNIQYFGAGTRLSVL.

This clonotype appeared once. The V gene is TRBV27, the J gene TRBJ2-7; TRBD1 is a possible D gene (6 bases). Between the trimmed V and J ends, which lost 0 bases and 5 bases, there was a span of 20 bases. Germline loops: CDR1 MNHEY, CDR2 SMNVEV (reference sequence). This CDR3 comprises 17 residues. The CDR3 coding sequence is TGTGCCAGCAGTTTATCGATTGCAGGGGCCTTCTTGGACGAGCAGTACTTC. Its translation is CASSLSIAGAFLDEQYF.

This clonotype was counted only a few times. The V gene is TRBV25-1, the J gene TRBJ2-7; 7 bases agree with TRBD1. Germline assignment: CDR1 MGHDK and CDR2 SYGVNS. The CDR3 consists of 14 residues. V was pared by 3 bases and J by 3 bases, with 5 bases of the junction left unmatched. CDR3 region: CASSDDRDSYEQYF. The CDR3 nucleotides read TGTGCCAGCAGTGATGACCGGGACAGCTACGAGCAGTACTTC.

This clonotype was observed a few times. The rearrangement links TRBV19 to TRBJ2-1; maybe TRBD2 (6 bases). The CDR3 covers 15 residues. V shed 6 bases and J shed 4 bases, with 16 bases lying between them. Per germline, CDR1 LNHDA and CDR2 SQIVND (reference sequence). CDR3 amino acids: CASRTWGGGYNEQFF. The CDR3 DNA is TGTGCCAGTAGAACGTGGGGAGGCGGGTACAATGAGCAGTTCTTC.

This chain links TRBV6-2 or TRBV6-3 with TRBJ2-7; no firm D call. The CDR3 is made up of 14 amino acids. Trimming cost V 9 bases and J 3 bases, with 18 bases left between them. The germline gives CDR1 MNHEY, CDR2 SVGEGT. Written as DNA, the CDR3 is TGTGCCAGGAACCCCAAGATCGGGTACTACGAGCAGTACTTC. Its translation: CARNPKIGYYEQYF.

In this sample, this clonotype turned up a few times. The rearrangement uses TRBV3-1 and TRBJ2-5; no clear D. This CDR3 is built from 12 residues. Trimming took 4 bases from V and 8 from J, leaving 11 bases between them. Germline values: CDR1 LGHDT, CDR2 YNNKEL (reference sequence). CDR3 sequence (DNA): TGTGCCAGCAGCCCCCAGTTGGAAACCCAGTACTTC. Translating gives CASSPQLETQYF.

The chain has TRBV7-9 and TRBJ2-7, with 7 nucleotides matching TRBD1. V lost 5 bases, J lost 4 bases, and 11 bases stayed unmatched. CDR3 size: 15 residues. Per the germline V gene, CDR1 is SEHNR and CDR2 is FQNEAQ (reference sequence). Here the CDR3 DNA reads TGTGCCAGCAGCCGCGACAGGGATTATGAGTACGAGCAGTACTTC. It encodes CASSRDRDYEYEQYF.

The CDR3 loop is CSARETGSYSNQPQHF. CDR3 sequence (DNA): TGCAGTGCTAGAGAGACAGGGAGTTATAGCAATCAGCCCCAGCATTTT. The chain employs TRBV20-1 and TRBJ1-5; 7 nucleotides align to TRBD1. Germline V lookup: CDR1 DFQATT, CDR2 SNEGSKA (reference sequence). The length of the CDR3 is 16 residues. J lost 0 bases, V lost 0 bases, and 5 bases had no gene match.